This TCR beta chain emerged from a study of blood T cell repertoires in COVID-19. Background on the study: Researchers got acute and convalescent COVID-19 samples from the United States, Italy and Spain. Nucleic acid was either cDNA or gDNA, and it came from T cells, B-cell-depleted T cells, or PBMCs.

Patients at the Seattle site were enrolled during active infection and followed longitudinally. As handled by the study authors: Nucleated cell number was recorded as an estimate derived from reference gene primer amplification. Sequencing was performed with immunoSEQ multiplex PCR; in TCRdb, only in-frame clones are kept and a portion is missing. D and trimming come from the DNA, and the V and J calls and clone size come from that table. The sample holds about 200,000 clones; approximately 80% are singletons and the top ten take about 0.91%. The ends lost 6 bases at V and 8 bases at J; junction bases unmatched: 9. CDR3 length equals 14 residues. Germline V gene lookup returns CDR1 MNHEY and CDR2 SMNVEV (reference sequence).

The V call is TRBV27, the J call TRBJ1-4, with 7 bases that match TRBD1. Sequenced: peripheral blood. This TCR was sampled from a man between 60 and 75 years old with COVID-19, enrolled during active disease. CDR3 nucleotide sequence: TGTGCCAGCAGCGTCAGGGACAGTGGGGAAAAACTGTTTTTT. Translating it yields CASSVRDSGEKLFF.